A single T cell receptor (beta chain) is shown here with its context. Antigen: not known. The method was immunoSEQ multiplex PCR; TCRdb's version includes in-frame clones alone and lacks a portion of them. The sample consists of some 43,000 clones, around 85% of them appearing once. The sample comes from a study of OX40 agonist ivuxolimab in advanced cancers. On the study more broadly: Dose-escalation patients' cancers were hepatocellular carcinoma, melanoma, renal cell or head and neck cancer. Cohort: around 86% men, mean age 60, aged roughly 20 to 79.

V lost 5 bases and J 1 base, leaving 6 bases between the germline ends. The CDR3 loop spans 11 amino acids. Germline CDR1 reads DFQATT; CDR2 reads SNEGSKA (reference sequence). General study findings and limits: Relative to CD4+, CD8+ T cells held more expanded clones on average.

The sequencing here drew on CD4+ or CD8+ T cells sorted from blood, taken in a trial of the OX40 agonist ivuxolimab. The TCR was taken from an adult with an advanced solid tumor such as melanoma, head and neck, liver or kidney cancer. The chain couples TRBV20-1 to TRBJ2-7, with D perhaps TRBD2 (5 bases). The chain's CDR3 is CSAERSYEQYF. CDR3 nucleotides: TGCAGTGCTGAGCGGTCCTACGAGCAGTACTTC.